This entry lists 18 T cell receptor beta chains sequenced from one sample in a study of blood T cell repertoires in COVID-19. TCRdb's copy holds only in-frame clones and misses some; the assay was immunoSEQ multiplex PCR. The table shows 200,000 to 250,000 clones, with about four fifths occurring only once. Sequenced: PBMCs or T cells enriched from blood (not recorded which). All receptors derive from a woman in her 40s with acute COVID-19.

This clone was detected many times. The chain uses TRBV9 and TRBJ2-7; TRBD1 aligns across 9 bases. The CDR3 contains 13 residues. V was clipped by 8 bases and J by 2 bases; unmatched bases: 5. Germline assignment: CDR1 SGDLS and CDR2 YYNGEE. DNA for the CDR3: TGTGCCAGGCCGGGACAGGGCACCTACGAGCAGTACTTC. It specifies CARPGQGTYEQYF.

The V gene is TRBV24-1, the J gene TRBJ2-3, with TRBD2 identical over 7 bases. V dropped 4 bases and J dropped 0; count of bases not matched to a gene: 6. The CDR3 is 16 residues long. Germline V CDR1 and CDR2: KGHDR, SFDVKD. CDR3 amino acids: CATSDPLAPSTDTQYF. As DNA, the CDR3 is TGTGCCACCAGTGACCCACTAGCGCCGAGCACAGATACGCAGTATTTT.

The gene calls are TRBV20-1 and TRBJ1-1; possible D gene TRBD1, 5 bases. The germline gives CDR1 DFQATT, CDR2 SNEGSKA (reference sequence). The CDR3 is 12 amino acids. The V and J ends lost 3 bases and 11 bases respectively, with 16 bases between them. Here the CDR3 DNA reads TGCAGTGCTAGTCCGGGGGTGAGTTCGGCTTTCTTT. This translates into CSASPGVSSAFF.

The chain carries TRBV6-1 and TRBJ2-3, with 9 nucleotides matching TRBD2. The CDR3 runs to 16 residues. Trimming removed 1 base from V and 1 base from J; junction bases left unmatched: 3. CDR1 is MNHNS, CDR2 SASEGT, per germline. CDR3 region: CASSEGTSEGTDTQYF. The CDR3 nucleotides read TGTGCCAGCAGTGAAGGGACTAGCGAGGGCACAGATACGCAGTATTTT.

The chain is built from TRBV7-3 and TRBJ2-1; the match to TRBD1 covers 7 bases. CDR1 is SGHTA, CDR2 FQGTGA, per germline. The CDR3 is made up of 17 amino acids. V trimming: 5 bases; J trimming: 4 bases; junction bases outside the gene matches: 14. The CDR3 region has the DNA TGTGCCAGCAGCACAGACGCCAGACAGGGATATTACAATGAGCAGTTCTTC. It translates to CASSTDARQGYYNEQFF.

The chain joins TRBV5-4 to TRBJ2-4; tentative D call: TRBD1 (6 bases). This CDR3 has 14 amino acids. The ends were cut back, 0 bases at V and 5 bases at J, with 9 bases in the middle. Germline-derived CDR1 and CDR2 are SGHNT and YYREEE (reference sequence). The CDR3 loop reads CASSLGDNQNIQYF. In nucleotides, the CDR3 is TGTGCCAGCAGCTTGGGGGACAACCAAAACATTCAGTACTTC.

The rearrangement uses TRBV28 and TRBJ1-5; D is uncertain. The CDR3 extends over 12 amino acids. The V end lost 8 bases, the J end lost 1 base, and 6 bases lay between the germline ends. Germline CDR1 and CDR2: MDHEN and SYDVKM. The CDR3 sequence: CASWESNQPQHF. CDR3 DNA sequence: TGTGCCAGCTGGGAGAGCAATCAGCCCCAGCATTTT.

The chain couples TRBV14 to TRBJ2-7, with 14 nucleotides matching TRBD2. The J segment lost 0 bases and the V segment lost 4 bases, leaving 5 bases of the junction unmatched. Germline V gives CDR1 SGHDN, CDR2 FVKESK. The CDR3 contains 17 residues. The CDR3 loop is CASSPRTSGRISYEQYF. CDR3 nucleotide sequence: TGTGCCAGCAGCCCCCGGACTAGCGGGAGGATCTCCTACGAGCAGTACTTC. Drawing the rest from reference TRBV14 and TRBJ2-7, the complete variable domain is EAGVTQFPSHSVIEKGQTVTLRCDPISGHDNLYWYRRVMGKEIKFLLHFVKESKQDESGMPNNRFLAERTGGTYSTLKVQPAELEDSGVYFCASSPRTSGRISYEQYFGPGTRLTVT.

The CDR3, as DNA: TGTGCCAGCTTTCCTACAGGGGGGAGCTACGAGCAGTACTTC. Amino acid sequence: CASFPTGGSYEQYF. The rearrangement uses TRBV28 and TRBJ2-7, with TRBD1 matching over 8 bases. This CDR3 contains 14 residues. V shed 8 bases and J 3 bases; nucleotides not matched to a gene: 9. CDR1 is MDHEN, CDR2 SYDVKM, per germline.

V is TRBV7-8 and J is TRBJ2-5; 11 bases align to TRBD2. The germline V gene encodes CDR1 SGHVS and CDR2 FQNEAQ. The CDR3 is made up of 17 amino acids. After removal of 2 bases from V and 1 base from J, the junction contained 6 bases not matched to a gene. CDR3 amino acids: CASSLFASGGSQETQYF. The CDR3 bases are TGTGCCAGCAGCTTATTCGCTAGCGGGGGGTCCCAAGAGACCCAGTACTTC.

The V and J genes are TRBV29-1 and TRBJ1-1; possibly TRBD1 for D (5 bases). Trimming removed 3 bases from V and 3 bases from J, with 11 bases in between. The CDR3 extends over 13 amino acids. Germline values: CDR1 SQVTM, CDR2 ANQGSEA. In nucleotides, the CDR3 is TGCAGCGTTGAGGGAGGGGCCTACACTGAAGCTTTCTTT. Protein product: CSVEGGAYTEAFF.

The rearrangement links TRBV7-2 to TRBJ1-2; D may be TRBD1 (5 bases). Trimming took 3 bases from V and 8 from J, leaving 19 bases between them. CDR1 is SGHTA, CDR2 FQGNSA, per germline. The CDR3 runs 15 residues. CDR3 nucleotide sequence: TGTGCCAGCAGCTTTGGGGGGGTGGGATCGTACGGCTACACCTTC. This translates into CASSFGGVGSYGYTF.

This chain joins TRBV19 and TRBJ2-6; D possibly corresponds to TRBD1 (6 bases). CDR1 is LNHDA and CDR2 is SQIVND in the germline V gene (reference sequence). This CDR3 has 16 residues. V lost 4 bases and J lost 5, with 15 bases in between. The CDR3 sequence: CASSRQGKFWANVLTF. The CDR3 bases are TGTGCCAGTAGTAGGCAGGGGAAGTTCTGGGCCAACGTCCTGACTTTC.

The J gene is TRBJ2-4, the V gene TRBV18, with TRBD1 as a possible D gene (5 bases). The CDR3 runs 15 residues. The V end lost 0 bases, the J end lost 1 base, and 7 bases lay between the germline ends. Germline CDR1 KGHSH, CDR2 LQKENI. CDR3 in amino acids: CASSPPGQAKNIQYF. The DNA of the CDR3 is TGTGCCAGCTCACCACCGGGGCAGGCCAAAAACATTCAGTACTTC.

V is TRBV24-1 and J is TRBJ1-2; tentative D call: TRBD1 (5 bases). V was shortened by 4 bases and J by 4 bases, with 12 bases between the two germline ends. This CDR3 comprises 14 residues. The germline gives CDR1 KGHDR, CDR2 SFDVKD. The CDR3 DNA sequence: TGTGCCACCAGTGAAGGGGCGCCCGGCTATGGCTACACCTTC. This translates into CATSEGAPGYGYTF.

In this sample, this clone turned up a few times. This chain uses TRBV14 with TRBJ2-5; tentative D call: TRBD1 (5 bases). CDR1 and CDR2 (germline): SGHDN, FVKESK. The CDR3 length is 13 residues. V lost 4 bases and J lost 5, with 11 bases in between. The CDR3 region is CASSPRQMETQYF. Written as DNA, the CDR3 is TGTGCCAGCAGCCCGAGACAGATGGAGACCCAGTACTTC.

Here the CDR3 reads CASSEAYRGGNQPQHF. CDR3 coding DNA: TGTGCCAGCAGTGAAGCGTACAGGGGAGGCAATCAGCCCCAGCATTTT. This chain uses TRBV6-1 with TRBJ1-5; 7 positions agree with TRBD1. After removal of 0 bases from V and 2 bases from J, the junction contained 4 bases not matched to a gene. This CDR3 comprises 16 residues. Germline loops: CDR1 MNHNS, CDR2 SASEGT.

The V and J genes are TRBV5-1 and TRBJ2-5, with 8 positions matching TRBD1. CDR3 length: 13 amino acids. Germline V CDR1 and CDR2: SGHRS, YFSETQ. The J segment lost 5 bases and the V segment lost 7 bases, leaving 7 bases of the junction unmatched. CDR3 DNA: TGCGCCAGCTGGCCAGGGGGCGGGGAGACCCAGTACTTC. Translating gives CASWPGGGETQYF.